These 16 T cell receptor beta chains were all obtained from the same sample, sequenced in a study of cytomegalovirus exposure and HLA in healthy donors. Both 60 Vbeta primers and 13 Jbeta primers went into the PCR. Clones were read by immunoSEQ multiplex PCR, and TCRdb kept only the in-frame ones, dropping some. The table lists 110,000 to 150,000 clones, 65% to 85% of them singletons. Sequencing used PBMCs. The receptors stem from a woman aged 35 to 49 in good health and CMV-seropositive.

The chain recombines TRBV6-1 with TRBJ1-5; 7 bases agree with TRBD1. Germline assignment: CDR1 MNHNS and CDR2 SASEGT. The CDR3 is 18 residues long. The J segment lost 1 base and the V segment lost 0 bases, leaving 9 bases of the junction unmatched. CDR3 DNA: TGTGCCAGCAGTGAAGCGCCAGGGGGGACGATAAGCAATCAGCCCCAGCATTTT. It translates to CASSEAPGGTISNQPQHF.

The rearrangement uses TRBV7-9 and TRBJ2-3, with 7 bases fitting TRBD2. Germline V CDR1 and CDR2: SEHNR, FQNEAQ (reference sequence). V was clipped by 0 bases and J by 1 base; unmatched bases: 10. This CDR3 contains 18 residues. CDR3 loop: CASSLAGPLGGGTDTQYF. In DNA, the CDR3 is TGTGCCAGCAGCTTAGCGGGGCCTCTGGGGGGGGGCACAGATACGCAGTATTTT. Using reference TRBV7-9 and TRBJ2-3 for the parts outside the CDR3, the full variable domain is DTGVSQNPRHKITKRGQNVTFRCDPISEHNRLYWYRQTLGQGPEFLTYFQNEAQLEKSRLLSDRFSAERPKGSFSTLEIQRTEQGDSAMYLCASSLAGPLGGGTDTQYFGPGTRLTVL.

V gene TRBV7-2 combines with J gene TRBJ2-1; 10 bases agree with TRBD2. V lost 5 bases, J lost 9 bases, and 7 bases stayed unmatched. CDR3 length: 14 amino acids. Germline values: CDR1 SGHTA, CDR2 FQGNSA. The CDR3 sequence is CASSAYSGGTEQFF. CDR3 in DNA: TGTGCCAGCAGCGCCTATAGCGGGGGGACTGAGCAGTTCTTC.

The chain employs TRBV19 and TRBJ2-5, with 7 bases that match TRBD1. With V trimmed by 5 bases and J by 1 base, 4 bases remained unmatched. The CDR3 extends over 14 amino acids. Germline V CDR1 and CDR2: LNHDA, SQIVND (reference sequence). DNA for the CDR3: TGTGCCAGTAGTGTGGACAGGTTCCAAGAGACCCAGTACTTC. It codes for CASSVDRFQETQYF.

This clone was detected only a few times. The chain combines TRBV9 with TRBJ1-4; D gene unclear. With 3 bases removed from V and 8 bases from J, the gap between germline ends came to 17 bases. The CDR3 covers 15 residues. Looked up from germline, CDR1 is SGDLS and CDR2 is YYNGEE. CDR3 sequence (DNA): TGTGCCAGCAGCGGGAGGGATACGGAGGGAGAAAAACTGTTTTTT. Its translation is CASSGRDTEGEKLFF. The full variable domain, rest sourced from reference TRBV9 and TRBJ1-4, is DSGVTQTPKHLITATGQRVTLRCSPRSGDLSVYWYQQSLDQGLQFLIQYYNGEERAKGNILERFSAQQFPDLHSELNLSSLELGDSALYFCASSGRDTEGEKLFFGSGTQLSVL.

The rearrangement uses TRBV6-6 and TRBJ1-2; D is perhaps TRBD1 (6 bases). CDR1 is MNHNY, CDR2 SVGAGI, per germline (reference sequence). V was shortened by 10 bases and J by 8 bases, with 11 bases between the two germline ends. The CDR3 has 10 amino acids. The CDR3 nucleotides read TGTGCCACCTCGACAGGCGGCTACACCTTC. Residues: CATSTGGYTF.

This sequence joins TRBV30 and TRBJ2-3; D is unresolved. Between the trimmed V and J ends, which lost 1 base and 4 bases, there was a span of 6 bases. The length of the CDR3 is 12 residues. Germline V lookup: CDR1 GTSNPN, CDR2 SVGIG (reference sequence). The CDR3 DNA reads TGTGCCTGGAGTGCGTCGTCAGATACGCAGTATTTT. This codes for CAWSASSDTQYF.

For this clone: Other DNA sequences in the same sample also yield this CDR3. The V gene is TRBV6-5, the J gene TRBJ2-2, with 7 bases aligning to TRBD1. CDR3 size: 14 residues. Trimming removed 6 bases from V and 4 bases from J; junction bases left unmatched: 5. Germline V lookup: CDR1 MNHEY, CDR2 SVGAGI. The CDR3 loop reads CASSLDRATGELFF. The CDR3 DNA reads as TGTGCCAGCAGCCTCGACAGGGCCACCGGGGAGCTGTTTTTT.

The CDR3 here is CASSLDRQEQYF. DNA for the CDR3: TGTGCCAGCAGCCTCGACAGACAAGAGCAGTACTTC. The chain carries TRBV7-9 and TRBJ2-7, with TRBD1 as a possible D gene (5 bases). CDR1 is SEHNR, CDR2 FQNEAQ, per germline (reference sequence). V dropped 5 bases and J dropped 7 bases, with 12 bases sitting between them. The CDR3 sequence is 12 residues long. The whole variable domain, filled in from reference TRBV7-9 and TRBJ2-7, reads DTGVSQNPRHKITKRGQNVTFRCDPISEHNRLYWYRQTLGQGPEFLTYFQNEAQLEKSRLLSDRFSAERPKGSFSTLEIQRTEQGDSAMYLCASSLDRQEQYFGPGTRLTVT.

There are many counts of this clone. CDR3 in amino acids: CASSIALAGELFF. CDR3 sequence (DNA): TGTGCCAGCAGCATAGCGTTAGCCGGGGAGCTGTTTTTT. The gene calls are TRBV6-6 and TRBJ2-2; tentative D call: TRBD2 (5 bases). The CDR3 covers 13 residues. The germline V gene encodes CDR1 MNHNY and CDR2 SVGAGI (reference sequence). The ends were cut back, 6 bases at V and 6 bases at J, with 11 bases in the middle.

V and J are TRBV5-4 and TRBJ2-1; TRBD2 agrees at 9 bases. Germline CDR1 SGHNT, CDR2 YYREEE (reference sequence). V shed 0 bases and J 8 bases; nucleotides not matched to a gene: 9. CDR3 length equals 16 residues. CDR3 protein: CASSLGREGPKDEQFF. In DNA, the CDR3 is TGTGCCAGCAGCTTGGGGCGGGAGGGCCCGAAGGATGAGCAGTTCTTC.

The genes are TRBV28 and TRBJ2-7, with D maybe TRBD2 (6 bases). The CDR3 has 15 amino acids. Per germline, CDR1 MDHEN and CDR2 SYDVKM. Trimming shortened V by 3 bases and J by 5 bases, and 17 bases separated the two germline ends. CDR3 DNA sequence: TGTGCCAGCAGTTTGGAGGGACCGCCCCACCACGAGCAGTACTTC. Its protein is CASSLEGPPHHEQYF.

The rearrangement uses TRBV28 and TRBJ1-2; possible D gene TRBD1, 5 bases. V shed 5 bases and J shed 7 bases, with 17 bases lying between them. From germline, CDR1 is MDHEN and CDR2 SYDVKM. This CDR3 is 14 amino acids long. The CDR3: CASSPTGYAAGYTF. As DNA, the CDR3 is TGTGCCAGCAGTCCCACAGGATACGCTGCTGGCTACACCTTC.

This chain connects TRBV5-4 to TRBJ2-3, with 9 bases aligning to TRBD2. The V and J ends lost 4 bases and 1 base, in that order; junction bases with no gene match: 4. Germline V gives CDR1 SGHNT, CDR2 YYREEE (reference sequence). The CDR3 loop spans 15 amino acids. The CDR3: CASSQRGARTDTQYF. CDR3 nucleotide sequence: TGTGCCAGCAGCCAGCGGGGGGCTCGCACAGATACGCAGTATTTT.

This chain connects TRBV6-5 to TRBJ2-5, with TRBD2 identical over 7 bases. The V gene end was trimmed by 5 bases and the J gene end by 2 bases; junction bases not matched to a gene: 8. Germline assignment: CDR1 MNHEY and CDR2 SVGAGI. This CDR3 comprises 15 residues. In DNA form, the CDR3 reads TGTGCCAGCAGTACCCCGCTAGCGGATCAAGAGACCCAGTACTTC. The encoded protein is CASSTPLADQETQYF.

This clone was seen a few times. The chain links TRBV4-2 to TRBJ2-1, with 9 bases fitting TRBD2. The CDR3 covers 15 residues. Germline V gene data show CDR1 as LGHNA and CDR2 as YNFKEQ. The trim removed 5 bases at V and 8 bases at J, leaving 10 bases unmatched. CDR3 residues: CASSKSSGAGDEQFF. In DNA form, the CDR3 reads TGTGCCAGCAGCAAGTCTAGCGGGGCCGGGGATGAGCAGTTCTTC.